This T cell receptor beta chain came from a study of blood T cell repertoires in COVID-19. Study in general: The study drew acute and convalescent COVID-19 samples from the United States, Italy and Spain. In each case, the material was cDNA or gDNA derived from T cells, B-cell-depleted T cells, or PBMCs.

Germline CDR1 is LNHDA and CDR2 is SQIVND (reference sequence). V was cut by 4 bases and J by 2 bases, with 23 bases left in between. The CDR3 has 19 amino acids. Authors' methods: Amplification with reference gene primers provided the estimates of nucleated cell counts. Sequencing was performed with immunoSEQ multiplex PCR; in TCRdb, only in-frame clones are kept and a portion is missing. That table gives V, J and clone size, and the DNA gave D and trimming. The table includes 130,000 or so clones, about 81% detected once. This TCR came from an elderly woman with acute or convalescent COVID-19. Material: peripheral blood. The chain combines TRBV19 with TRBJ2-2, with D perhaps TRBD2 (6 bases). DNA of the CDR3: TGTGCCAGTAGTACGCCGCAGTACGCCGGGAGCGGTAACACCGGGGAGCTGTTTTTT. It is translated as CASSTPQYAGSGNTGELFF.